Listed below are T cell receptor beta chains from one sample, sequenced in a study of radiotherapy plus CTLA-4 blockade in lung cancer. Data came from immunoSEQ multiplex PCR; TCRdb stores just in-frame clones and leaves some out. The table has about 90,000 clones, less than 80% seen once. This sample comprised peripheral blood, obtained from a patient treated with radiotherapy plus ipilimumab. The receptors stem from a human donor with non-small cell lung cancer that progressed on radiotherapy plus ipilimumab. Each CDR3 is given with its conserved first and last residue. A D gene is named only where the DNA matches it firmly. Size values are once, few and many counts, or a class for expanded clones, and some rows have none.

size	D	V	J	CDR3	DNA
NA	TRBD1	TRBV7-8	TRBJ2-7	CASSPDRREQYF	TGTGCCAGCAGCCCGGACAGGCGGGAGCAGTACTTC
NA	TRBD2	TRBV5-4	TRBJ2-2	CASSPGTSGGAGELFF	TGTGCCAGCAGCCCGGGGACTAGCGGGGGGGCCGGGGAGCTGTTTTTT
NA	TRBD2	TRBV11-2	TRBJ2-7	CASSLAGGSYEQYF	TGTGCCAGCAGCTTAGCGGGGGGCTCCTACGAGCAGTACTTC
NA	NA	TRBV6-1	TRBJ1-3	CASREGGLGNTIYF	TGTGCCAGCAGAGAGGGGGGGCTCGGAAACACCATATATTTT
NA	NA	TRBV11-2	TRBJ1-3	CASSLDPISGNTIYF	TGTGCCAGCAGCTTAGACCCCATTTCTGGAAACACCATATATTTT
NA	TRBD1	TRBV6-4	TRBJ2-7	CASSPGTETTEQYF	TGTGCCAGCAGTCCCGGGACAGAAACCACCGAGCAGTACTTC
NA	TRBD2	TRBV29-1	TRBJ2-5	CSVRSSGRERETQYF	TGCAGCGTTCGCAGCTCAGGGAGGGAGCGGGAGACCCAGTACTTC
NA	NA	TRBV5-1	TRBJ2-5	CASSLGVTGQETQYF	TGCGCCAGCAGCTTGGGTGTTACAGGGCAAGAGACCCAGTACTTC
NA	NA	TRBV2	TRBJ1-2	CASTRTSSGYTF	TGTGCCAGCACCCGGACGTCGAGCGGCTACACCTTC
NA	NA	TRBV9	TRBJ2-2	CASSVPLDKPNTGELFF	TGTGCCAGCAGCGTCCCTCTGGACAAGCCGAACACCGGGGAGCTGTTTTTT
NA	NA	TRBV7-6	TRBJ2-5	CASSRRGGETQYF	TGTGCCAGCAGCCGGAGGGGCGGGGAGACCCAGTACTTC
NA	NA	TRBV5-5	TRBJ1-5	CASSSNVNSNQPQHF	TGTGCCAGCAGCTCGAACGTTAATAGCAATCAGCCCCAGCATTTT
NA	TRBD1	TRBV7-9	TRBJ2-7	CASSQDRGAYEQYF	TGTGCCAGCAGCCAGGACAGGGGTGCTTACGAGCAGTACTTC
NA	NA	TRBV6-5	TRBJ2-3	CASSELDTQYF	TGTGCCAGCAGTGAGTTAGATACGCAGTATTTT
NA	TRBD2	TRBV29-1	TRBJ2-1	CSVVGLAGPEQFF	TGCAGCGTTGTGGGACTAGCGGGGCCTGAGCAGTTCTTC
NA	TRBD1	TRBV27	TRBJ2-1	CASTTDRDRAYNEQFF	TGTGCCAGCACCACTGACCGGGACAGGGCTTACAATGAGCAGTTCTTC
NA	NA	TRBV15	TRBJ2-6	CATSRDRVAGANVLTF	TGTGCCACCAGCAGAGATCGTGTAGCTGGGGCCAACGTCCTGACTTTC
NA	NA	TRBV27	TRBJ2-7	CASSLSGGWNEQYF	TGTGCCAGCAGTTTATCCGGGGGATGGAACGAGCAGTACTTC
NA	NA	TRBV6-5	TRBJ1-5	CASSFQGNQPQHF	TGTGCCAGCAGTTTCCAGGGAAATCAGCCCCAGCATTTT
NA	NA	TRBV5-1	TRBJ1-2	CASSLGPSGGYGYTF	TGCGCCAGCAGCTTGGGACCCTCCGGAGGCTATGGCTACACCTTC
NA	NA	TRBV5-1	TRBJ2-3	CASSLGHDRTDTQYF	TGCGCCAGCAGCTTGGGACACGATCGCACAGATACGCAGTATTTT
NA	NA	TRBV27	TRBJ1-2	CASSLSGGRGRAEGYTF	TGTGCCAGCAGTTTATCGGGGGGAAGGGGCAGGGCAGAAGGCTACACCTTC
once	NA	TRBV2	TRBJ2-3	CASSESTDTQYF	TGTGCCAGCAGTGAGAGCACAGATACGCAGTATTTT
NA	NA	TRBV6-5	TRBJ2-3	CASSYSPLQAEGTQYF	TGTGCCAGCAGTTACTCCCCTCTGCAGGCCGAGGGTACGCAGTATTTT
NA	TRBD2	TRBV19	TRBJ2-5	CASSQGLAGETQYF	TGTGCCAGTAGTCAGGGACTAGCGGGGGAGACCCAGTACTTC
few	NA	TRBV7-3	TRBJ2-3	CASSLRASGDTQYF	TGTGCCAGCAGCCTTAGGGCGAGCGGGGATACGCAGTATTTT
NA	NA	TRBV21-1	TRBJ2-1	CASARLAGGPYNEQFF	TGTGCCAGCGCCCGTCTAGCGGGAGGCCCCTACAATGAGCAGTTCTTC
NA	TRBD1	TRBV19	TRBJ2-7	CASSDRDPAYEQYF	TGTGCCAGTAGTGACAGGGACCCGGCCTACGAGCAGTACTTC
few	NA	TRBV2	TRBJ2-7	CASRQGPTYEQYF	TGTGCCAGCAGGCAGGGCCCGACCTACGAGCAGTACTTC
NA	TRBD2	TRBV6-1	TRBJ2-3	CASSEHGGLAGGEYF	TGTGCCAGCAGTGAACACGGTGGACTAGCGGGAGGAGAGTATTTT
NA	NA	TRBV27	TRBJ2-7	CASSSLGRTPHEQYF	TGTGCCAGCAGTTCCCTGGGGAGAACCCCCCACGAGCAGTACTTC
NA	NA	TRBV5-8	TRBJ1-2	CASSPGSTNYGYTF	TGTGCCAGCAGCCCCGGGTCCACTAACTATGGCTACACCTTC
NA	NA	TRBV29-1	TRBJ2-5	CSARQQETQYF	TGCAGCGCCCGACAGCAAGAGACCCAGTACTTC
NA	TRBD2	TRBV5-5	TRBJ2-5	CASSRSGGTQETQYF	TGTGCCAGCAGCCGCAGCGGGGGGACGCAAGAGACCCAGTACTTC
NA	TRBD1	TRBV7-2	TRBJ2-7	CASSLVSGTGEEQYF	TGTGCCAGCAGCTTAGTCAGCGGGACAGGGGAGGAGCAGTACTTC